This T cell receptor beta chain was observed in a study of T cell responses to AZD1222 COVID-19 vaccine. Overall study findings and caveats: Donors in the cohort were predominantly white British and more often female, and clonal diversity was possibly underestimated. Reportedly, nearly half of unique spike TCRs recognized epitopes outside B.1.351/B.1.1.7 mutations.

Trimming left V 1 base short and J 4 bases short, with 4 bases between. Germline V lookup: CDR1 SGHAT, CDR2 FQDESV (reference sequence). CDR3 size: 13 residues. Notes on this clone: Its specificity is not known.

Assay: immunoSEQ multiplex PCR; the TCRdb copy retains only in-frame clones and omits some. Altogether around 88,000 clones are present, around nine tenths being singletons, with the ten largest covering 10% to 13%. The V call is TRBV11-1, the J call TRBJ2-2; D not resolved. This sequence was found in an adult in good health. Sequenced here: peripheral blood, sampled on day 0 of MenACWY control vaccination. CDR3 sequence reads: CASSLGATGELFF. The CDR3 DNA reads as TGTGCCAGCAGCTTAGGGGCCACCGGGGAGCTGTTTTTT.